One and the same sample provided the 25 T cell receptor beta chains below, sequenced in a study of T-cell memory formation after mild COVID-19. TCRdb re-called the 5' RACE reads through MiXCR, storing one row per CDR3 protein. The data contain roughly 310,000 distinct CDR3 sequences, approximately 15% of them singletons. Sequenced material: PBMCs or a T cell subset sorted from them (not recorded which). These receptors were obtained from a man aged 18 to 29 who had mild COVID-19 (a few samples of this study predate the infection). Cell type and time point are not known.

This clonotype was seen many times. The chain uses TRBV6-6 and TRBJ2-7; D possibly corresponds to TRBD1 (5 bases). V was pared by 4 bases and J by 2 bases, with 15 bases between. The CDR3 runs to 15 residues. Germline loops: CDR1 MNHNY, CDR2 SVGAGI (reference sequence). The CDR3 here is CASSSVFGQTYEQYV. CDR3 coding DNA: TGTGCCAGCAGTTCCGTCTTCGGACAAACCTACGAGCAGTACGTC.

The V call is TRBV12-3 or TRBV12-4, the J call TRBJ1-1, with D uncertain. V was shortened by 6 bases and J by 1 base, with 15 bases between the two germline ends. The CDR3 extends over 15 amino acids. CDR3 nucleotide sequence: TGTGCCAGCAGGAAATATGGGTTTTGGAACACTGAAGCTTTCTTT. Translating gives CASRKYGFWNTEAFF.

A few counts support this clonotype. The gene calls are TRBV6-1 and TRBJ1-4, with a weak D call TRBD1 (6 bases). V lost 6 bases and J lost 7, with 12 bases in between. The CDR3 runs 13 residues. Germline-derived CDR1 and CDR2 are MNHNS and SASEGT. For the CDR3, the DNA is TGTGCCAGCAGCCCCACAGGGACTGAAAAACTGTTTTTT. Amino acid sequence: CASSPTGTEKLFF.

This clonotype was seen repeatedly, ten times or more. This chain links TRBV7-2 with TRBJ1-2; D not resolved. Trimming removed 3 bases at V and 5 bases at J, with 13 bases between. CDR1 and CDR2 from the germline V gene are SGHTA and FQGNSA. This CDR3 comprises 14 residues. The CDR3 region is CASSFQLPGYGYTF. The DNA of the CDR3 is TGTGCCAGCAGCTTCCAATTGCCGGGATATGGCTACACCTTC.

This clonotype occurred a few times. The chain has TRBV6-5 and TRBJ2-2; no definite D call. Germline CDR1 reads MNHEY; CDR2 reads SVGAGI. The CDR3 loop spans 15 amino acids. V was pared by 2 bases and J by 2 bases, with 9 bases between. CDR3 DNA: TGTGCCAGCAGTTACAAGAGACTTAACACCGGGGAGCTGTTTTTT. Translating it yields CASSYKRLNTGELFF.

In its sample, this clonotype was seen a few times. This chain joins TRBV6-2 or TRBV6-3 and TRBJ2-3, with 12 bases aligning to TRBD1. The CDR3 is 15 amino acids. Germline values: CDR1 MNHEY, CDR2 SVGEGT. V shed 5 bases and J 4 bases; nucleotides not matched to a gene: 4. CDR3 sequence (DNA): TGTGCCAGCAGTACCGGGACAGGGGGCCCAGATACGCAGTATTTT. Amino acid sequence: CASSTGTGGPDTQYF.

This clonotype was seen many times. The gene calls are TRBV5-1 and TRBJ2-2; a possible D gene is TRBD1 (5 bases). Trimming removed 2 bases from V and 7 bases from J, with 12 bases in between. The germline CDR1 and CDR2 sequences are SGHRS and YFSETQ. The CDR3 has 14 amino acids. CDR3 residues: CASSFSQGGGELFF. CDR3 nucleotides: TGCGCCAGCAGCTTCTCGCAGGGCGGCGGGGAGCTGTTTTTT. The full variable domain, in which reference TRBV5-1 and TRBJ2-2 provide the parts outside the CDR3, is KAGVTQTPRYLIKTRGQQVTLSCSPISGHRSVSWYQQTPGQGLQFLFEYFSETQRNKGNFPGRFSGRQFSNSRSEMNVSTLELGDSALYLCASSFSQGGGELFFGEGSRLTVL.

This clonotype was counted only a few times. The chain combines TRBV6-5 with TRBJ2-3; D is tentatively TRBD1 or TRBD2 (5 bases each). Between the trimmed V and J ends, which lost 0 bases and 2 bases, there was a span of 9 bases. Germline V gene lookup returns CDR1 MNHEY and CDR2 SVGAGI. CDR3 length equals 15 residues. CDR3 nucleotides: TGTGCCAGCAGTTACTCCGGGGCCTTCACAGATACGCAGTATTTT. This translates into CASSYSGAFTDTQYF.

The chain recombines TRBV7-9 with TRBJ2-1, with D perhaps matching TRBD1 (5 bases). The CDR3 consists of 14 residues. V shed 1 base and J shed 9 bases, with 13 bases lying between them. From germline, CDR1 is SEHNR and CDR2 FQNEAQ (reference sequence). DNA for the CDR3: TGTGCCAGCAGCTTAGGGGGTTCAGGGCTTGAGCAGTTCTTC. Protein product: CASSLGGSGLEQFF.

The chain carries TRBV5-1 and TRBJ2-2; D may be TRBD1 or TRBD2 (5 bases each). This CDR3 comprises 16 residues. Germline V lookup: CDR1 SGHRS, CDR2 YFSETQ. V lost 0 bases and J lost 0, with 9 bases in between. This CDR3 is CASSLEGTSNTGELFF. DNA for the CDR3: TGCGCCAGCAGCTTGGAAGGGACCTCGAACACCGGGGAGCTGTTTTTT.

This clonotype was observed a handful of times. The rearrangement joins TRBV5-4 to TRBJ2-7; D gene unclear. Deletions cut 7 bases from V and 2 bases from J, with 13 bases between. The CDR3 has 13 amino acids. Germline V gene data show CDR1 as SGHNT and CDR2 as YYREEE (reference sequence). DNA of the CDR3: TGTGCCAGCTCCACGACGGAAGCCTACGAGCAGTACTTC. It is translated as CASSTTEAYEQYF.

Here the CDR3 reads CASSYPGTEAKNIQYF. DNA of the CDR3: TGCGCCAGCAGTTATCCCGGGACAGAAGCCAAAAACATTCAGTACTTC. The chain carries TRBV10-1 and TRBJ2-4; TRBD1 matches 7 bases. Per germline, CDR1 WNHNN and CDR2 SYGVQD (reference sequence). This CDR3 is built from 16 residues. Germline trimming cut 5 bases from V and 0 bases from J; bases unmatched to any gene: 7.

The genes are TRBV6-2 or TRBV6-3 and TRBJ2-1, with 9 bases aligning to TRBD2. Germline-derived CDR1 and CDR2 are MNHEY and SVGEGT. The J segment lost 6 bases and the V segment lost 5 bases, leaving 14 bases of the junction unmatched. The CDR3 totals 17 residues. The CDR3 sequence is CASSNPRGGRRSNEQFF. In DNA form, the CDR3 reads TGTGCCAGCAGTAACCCGCGGGGGGGCCGGCGGAGCAATGAGCAGTTCTTC.

In this sample, this clonotype turned up a few times. The chain links TRBV5-1 to TRBJ2-3; TRBD2 matches at 7 bases. Germline V gene data show CDR1 as SGHRS and CDR2 as YFSETQ. The CDR3 spans 16 residues. The J segment lost 3 bases and the V segment lost 6 bases, leaving 13 bases of the junction unmatched. CDR3 bases: TGCGCCAGCACCCAGGAGCCCAGCGGGGTAACAGATACGCAGTATTTT. It yields the protein CASTQEPSGVTDTQYF.

The CDR3 region is CASSQSPTSGGDTQYF. CDR3 sequence (DNA): TGCGCCAGCAGCCAGAGCCCAACTAGCGGCGGGGATACGCAGTATTTT. V is TRBV4-1 and J is TRBJ2-3; 8 bases agree with TRBD2. Germline V gene data show CDR1 as MGHRA and CDR2 as YSYEKL. The V gene end was trimmed by 3 bases and the J gene end by 6 bases; junction bases not matched to a gene: 11. There are 16 residues in the CDR3.

This clonotype was recorded a few times. J is TRBJ2-2 and V is TRBV7-2; no clear D gene. Trimming stripped 4 bases from V and 7 bases from J, with 7 bases between. Germline V gene sequence: CDR1 SGHTA, CDR2 FQGNSA. The length of the CDR3 is 12 residues. The CDR3 DNA reads as TGTGCCAGCAGCTCTTATTACGGGGAGCTGTTTTTT. Protein: CASSSYYGELFF.

The chain couples TRBV5-1 to TRBJ1-2, with D possibly TRBD1 on 6 matching bases. The germline gives CDR1 SGHRS, CDR2 YFSETQ. The CDR3 loop spans 13 amino acids. With 2 bases removed from V and 2 bases from J, the gap between germline ends came to 7 bases. The CDR3 spells CASSFTGNYGYTF. DNA of the CDR3: TGCGCCAGCAGCTTTACAGGGAACTATGGCTACACCTTC.

The V and J genes are TRBV7-8 and TRBJ2-7; the D gene is possibly TRBD2 (6 bases). CDR1 is SGHVS and CDR2 is FQNEAQ in the germline V gene. The V and J ends lost 2 bases and 6 bases respectively, with 11 bases between them. The CDR3 sequence is 13 residues long. CDR3 sequence: CASSLTSSAEQYV. CDR3 in DNA: TGTGCCAGCAGCTTAACGTCTAGCGCCGAGCAGTACGTC.

The rearrangement joins TRBV6-5 to TRBJ2-7; D remains unclear. This CDR3 is built from 14 residues. Germline assignment: CDR1 MNHEY and CDR2 SVGAGI. With 0 bases removed from V and 4 bases from J, the gap between germline ends came to 10 bases. The CDR3 spells CASSYSDLLYEQYF. The CDR3 DNA is TGTGCCAGCAGTTACTCGGACCTCCTTTACGAGCAGTACTTC.

The rearrangement joins TRBV5-8 to TRBJ2-4; D is undetermined. The CDR3 length is 13 residues. Germline V CDR1 and CDR2: SGHTS, YDEGEE. V was pared by 7 bases and J by 8 bases, with 16 bases between. The CDR3 coding sequence is TGTGCCAGCCGCGGCGTGGTGATCGACATTCAGTACTTC. This sequence encodes CASRGVVIDIQYF.

This clonotype came up a few times. This chain connects TRBV10-3 to TRBJ1-2; no reliable D call. Germline V gives CDR1 ENHRY, CDR2 SYGVKD. The V and J ends lost 10 bases and 8 bases respectively, with 17 bases between them. CDR3 size: 12 residues. CDR3 amino acids: CATPRPGYGYTF. CDR3 nucleotides: TGTGCCACACCGCGTCCGGGTTACGGCTACACCTTC.

This clonotype was counted only a few times. The chain is built from TRBV6-5 and TRBJ1-2, with 8 bases fitting TRBD1. V lost 0 bases, J lost 6 bases, and 6 bases stayed unmatched. The CDR3 is 15 amino acids. The germline V gene encodes CDR1 MNHEY and CDR2 SVGAGI. CDR3 amino acids: CASSYSSRGQDGYTF. For the CDR3, the DNA is TGTGCCAGCAGTTACTCGAGCAGGGGGCAGGATGGCTACACCTTC.

This clonotype was picked up a small number of times. V usage is TRBV19 and J usage is TRBJ1-1; TRBD1 aligns across 7 bases. Per germline, CDR1 LNHDA and CDR2 SQIVND (reference sequence). This CDR3 is built from 21 residues. The J segment lost 0 bases and the V segment lost 2 bases, leaving 21 bases of the junction unmatched. This CDR3 reads CASSISYLGQRSGLMNTEAFF. The CDR3 DNA sequence: TGTGCCAGTAGTATATCTTATCTGGGACAGAGGAGTGGGCTAATGAACACTGAAGCTTTCTTT. Complete variable domain (other parts from reference TRBV19 and TRBJ1-1): DGGITQSPKYLFRKEGQNVTLSCEQNLNHDAMYWYRQDPGQGLRLIYYSQIVNDFQKGDIAEGYSVSREKKESFPLTVTSAQKNPTAFYLCASSISYLGQRSGLMNTEAFFGQGTRLTVV.

The chain is built from TRBV13 and TRBJ2-7, with D possibly being TRBD2 (5 bases). Germline lookup yields CDR1 PRHDT and CDR2 FYEKMQ (reference sequence). Trimming removed 2 bases from V and 1 base from J, with 12 bases in between. This CDR3 has 15 residues. The CDR3 region is CASSLRFGVSYEQYF. CDR3 in DNA: TGTGCCAGCAGCTTACGGTTCGGGGTTTCCTACGAGCAGTACTTC.

There are a few counts of this clonotype. The CDR3 DNA is TGTGCCAGCAGAATGGACAGAGAGATCTATGGCTACACCTTC. It yields the protein CASRMDREIYGYTF. The chain has TRBV7-2 and TRBJ1-2, with a weak D call TRBD1 (6 bases). This CDR3 comprises 14 residues. Germline CDR1 and CDR2: SGHTA and FQGNSA. The V end lost 6 bases, the J end lost 4 bases, and 15 bases lay between the germline ends.